This TCR beta chain was sequenced during a study of blood T cell repertoires in COVID-19. Study-wide background: PBMCs, B-cell-depleted T cells, or T cells provided the cDNA or gDNA that made up the material.

The germline V gene encodes CDR1 SGHAT and CDR2 FQNNGV. The CDR3 contains 13 residues. V was clipped by 5 bases and J by 2 bases, with 9 bases between them. Clones were read by immunoSEQ multiplex PCR, and TCRdb kept only the in-frame ones, dropping some. The table includes under 300,000 clones, 86% detected once. Residents of about 25 US areas, aged about 18 to 95 years, made up the participants. Cohort assignment relied on participant-reported clinical history. The receptor's source is a woman aged 40 to 49 with acute COVID-19. This rearrangement joins TRBV11-2 to TRBJ1-1, with a tentative D call TRBD1 (5 bases). The specimen was PBMCs or T cells enriched from blood (not recorded which). The CDR3 region is CASSQDTNTEAFF. In nucleotides, the CDR3 is TGTGCCAGCAGCCAGGACACTAACACTGAAGCTTTCTTT.